This is a list of T cell receptor beta chains from one sample in a study of preoperative IRX-2 immunotherapy in early breast cancer. The table came from immunoSEQ multiplex PCR; TCRdb's copy has only in-frame clones and leaves some out. The repertoire holds approximately 96,000 clones, with 86% as singletons. The starting material was tumor tissue, obtained after IRX-2 immunotherapy. The receptors come from a human donor with breast cancer. Each CDR3 is given with its conserved first and last residue. A D gene is named only where the DNA matches it firmly. Size is stated for part of the rows, as once, few or many counts, or as a class when the clone is expanded.

d_call clone_size cdr3_length j_call v_call cdr3_nt cdr3_aa
. . 13 TRBJ1-1 TRBV25-1 TGTGCCAGCAGCGTGGGTTCGGGACCAGAAGCTTTCTTT CASSVGSGPEAFF
TRBD2 . 14 TRBJ2-1 TRBV6-8 TGTGCCAGCAGGGTAGCGGGAATGCCAAATGAGCAGTTCTTC CASRVAGMPNEQFF
. . 15 TRBJ2-7 TRBV22-1 TGTGCCAGCAGCGCGGGACGCCTTAGCTCCTACGAGCAGTACTTC CASSAGRLSSYEQYF
. . 13 TRBJ1-5 TRBV6-8 TGTGCCAGCAGTGCTACGGTTTCCGGGGCCCAGCATTTT CASSATVSGAQHF
. . 13 TRBJ2-1 TRBV28 TGTGCCAGCAGTTTATCGCCAGGGTATGAGCAGTTCTTC CASSLSPGYEQFF
. . 14 TRBJ1-1 TRBV30 TGTGCCTGGACCCTCGGGGGGAAGGGCACTGAAGCTTTCTTT CAWTLGGKGTEAFF
. few 17 TRBJ2-6 TRBV15 TGTGCCACCAGCAGAGCCGCTATAAGCTCTGGGGCCAACGTCCTGACTTTC CATSRAAISSGANVLTF
TRBD1 . 15 TRBJ1-6 TRBV5-1 TGCGCCAGCAGCTTGGGGACAGGAGATAATTCACCCCTCCACTTT CASSLGTGDNSPLHF
. . 15 TRBJ2-3 TRBV5-1 TGCGCCAGCAGCTTTACAGGGATTGGGTTTGATACGCAGTATTTT CASSFTGIGFDTQYF
. . 13 TRBJ2-7 TRBV6-8 TGTGCCAGCAGTGACGAAGGGTCCTACGAGCAGTACTTC CASSDEGSYEQYF
TRBD1 . 19 TRBJ1-4 TRBV18 TGTGCCAGCTCACCACGGATAAGTCAGGGGGCAACCACAAATGAAAAACTGTTTTTT CASSPRISQGATTNEKLFF
. . 14 TRBJ1-5 TRBV7-7 TGTGCCAGCAGCTTATCGGACAGTAATCAGCCCCAGCATTTT CASSLSDSNQPQHF
. . 13 TRBJ2-7 TRBV7-1 TGTGCCAGCAGCCCTGACGCCTCCTACGAGCAGTACTTC CASSPDASYEQYF
. . 18 TRBJ2-3 TRBV7-8 TGTGCCAGCAGCTTGAGGAGGGGTGGCGGGGGCTTCACAGATACGCAGTATTTT CASSLRRGGGGFTDTQYF
. many 14 TRBJ2-2 TRBV11-3 TGTGCCAGCAGCTTGACAGGGAGGACCGGGGAGCTGTTTTTT CASSLTGRTGELFF
TRBD1 . 15 TRBJ2-1 TRBV18 TGTGCCAGCTCCCCCGGGACAGGGGGTTACAATGAGCAGTTCTTC CASSPGTGGYNEQFF
TRBD1 . 15 TRBJ1-5 TRBV7-7 TGTGCCAGCAGCTGGGCACAGGGGGCGGGTCAGCCCCAGCATTTT CASSWAQGAGQPQHF
. . 16 TRBJ2-1 TRBV5-1 TGCGCCAGCAGCTTGGCGGTGGGGGACTCCTACAATGAGCAGTTCTTC CASSLAVGDSYNEQFF
. . 17 TRBJ2-7 TRBV6-8 TGTGCCATCAGCCCACGTCCCGGCGGGGGCCCTTACTACGAGCAGTACTTC CAISPRPGGGPYYEQYF
. . 15 TRBJ1-1 TRBV30 TGTGCCTGGAGTGTACTGGGCAGTCGGAACACTGAAGCTTTCTTT CAWSVLGSRNTEAFF
. . 13 TRBJ1-3 TRBV6-8 TGTGCCAGCAGTGGAAGGGGAGGAAACACCATATATTTT CASSGRGGNTIYF
TRBD1 . 14 TRBJ1-1 TRBV15 TGTGCCACCAGCGAAACGACAGGGCGAACTGAAGCTTTCTTT CATSETTGRTEAFF
TRBD1 . 15 TRBJ2-7 TRBV6-8 TGTGCCAGCAGTTACCCGGGACAGGGGGTCTACGAGCAGTACTTC CASSYPGQGVYEQYF
. . 15 TRBJ1-2 TRBV5-1 TGCGCCAGCAGCTTGGGGTTACAGCTTAACTATGGCTACACCTTC CASSLGLQLNYGYTF